What follows are 9 T cell receptor beta chains derived from one specimen sequenced in a study of regulatory T cells. Findings of the study overall: Compared with autologous conventional CD4+ cells and control regulatory cells, CD3G-deficient regulatory T cells showed reduced diversity.

The primer mix had 52 TRBV and 13 TRBJ primers. TCRdb's table, derived via immunoSEQ multiplex PCR, lists solely in-frame clones and lacks some. The sample holds about 5,500 clones, 85% to 90% seen once. Their antigen targets remain unknown. Sequenced input: CD4+ Tregs sorted from blood. These receptors originate from a person aged 18 to 30 with CD3G deficiency.

The CDR3 here is CASSSDSAEQYF. In DNA form, the CDR3 reads TGTGCCAGCAGCTCCGACAGCGCGGAGCAGTACTTC. The chain uses TRBV11-1 and TRBJ2-7; D perhaps matches TRBD1 (5 bases). The CDR3 covers 12 residues. Germline lookup yields CDR1 SGHAT and CDR2 FQDESV (reference sequence). The V and J ends lost 4 bases and 7 bases respectively, with 11 bases between them.

This chain links TRBV7-9 with TRBJ2-1; TRBD2 agrees at 7 bases. From germline, CDR1 is SEHNR and CDR2 FQNEAQ (reference sequence). This CDR3 has 14 residues. With V trimmed by 5 bases and J by 1 base, 2 bases remained unmatched. The CDR3 spells CASSLGGSYNEQFF. The DNA of the CDR3 is TGTGCCAGCAGCCTCGGGGGGTCCTACAATGAGCAGTTCTTC.

The rearrangement links TRBV11-2 to TRBJ1-6; D perhaps matches TRBD1 (5 bases). The CDR3 loop spans 14 amino acids. The V end lost 1 base, the J end lost 10 bases, and 11 bases lay between the germline ends. CDR1 is SGHAT, CDR2 FQNNGV, per germline. CDR3 in DNA: TGTGCCAGCAGCTTAGCGCGTTGGGGCTCACCCCTCCACTTT. Translation: CASSLARWGSPLHF.

This clone was seen just once. The chain is built from TRBV5-1 and TRBJ1-2, with 8 bases identical to TRBD1. J lost 8 bases, V lost 5 bases, and 5 bases had no gene match. The CDR3 length is 12 residues. Germline V gives CDR1 SGHRS, CDR2 YFSETQ. Written as DNA, the CDR3 is TGCGCCAGCAGTGAGACAGGGGAAGGCTACACCTTC. It yields the protein CASSETGEGYTF.

V gene TRBV28 combines with J gene TRBJ1-2; possibly TRBD1 for D (6 bases). Germline lookup yields CDR1 MDHEN and CDR2 SYDVKM. V lost 7 bases to trimming and J lost 6 bases, with 9 bases between them. The CDR3 is made up of 11 amino acids. The CDR3 sequence is CASKRGDGYTF. CDR3 bases: TGTGCCAGCAAAAGGGGGGATGGCTACACCTTC.

The chain employs TRBV7-8 and TRBJ2-5; no clear D. Germline V gene data show CDR1 as SGHVS and CDR2 as FQNEAQ. Trimming removed 1 base at V and 4 bases at J, with 4 bases between. This CDR3 contains 12 residues. This CDR3 reads CASSLGTETQYF. The CDR3 nucleotides are TGTGCCAGCAGCTTAGGCACAGAGACCCAGTACTTC.

This sequence joins TRBV28 and TRBJ2-3; TRBD2 might be the D (7 bases). Germline-derived CDR1 and CDR2 are MDHEN and SYDVKM. V lost 6 bases to trimming and J lost 2 bases, with 15 bases between them. CDR3 length equals 15 residues. CDR3 DNA sequence: TGTGCCAGCAGCTCCTGGGGGGGCCTCACAGATACGCAGTATTTT. Translation gives CASSSWGGLTDTQYF.

J is TRBJ2-1 and V is TRBV6-1; D remains unclear. Deletions cut 1 base from V and 9 bases from J, with 10 bases between. The germline gives CDR1 MNHNS, CDR2 SASEGT. The length of the CDR3 is 13 residues. The chain's CDR3 is CASSEGAWSEQFF. The DNA for the CDR3 is TGTGCCAGCAGTGAAGGGGCATGGAGTGAGCAGTTCTTC.

The CDR3: CASSRRKAQGGWETQYF. DNA of the CDR3: TGTGCCAGCAGCCGTCGGAAGGCACAGGGAGGTTGGGAGACCCAGTACTTC. V gene TRBV7-8 combines with J gene TRBJ2-5; possibly TRBD1 or TRBD2 for D (6 bases each). V was cut by 5 bases and J by 5 bases, with 24 bases left in between. CDR3 length equals 17 residues. Germline V gene data show CDR1 as SGHVS and CDR2 as FQNEAQ.